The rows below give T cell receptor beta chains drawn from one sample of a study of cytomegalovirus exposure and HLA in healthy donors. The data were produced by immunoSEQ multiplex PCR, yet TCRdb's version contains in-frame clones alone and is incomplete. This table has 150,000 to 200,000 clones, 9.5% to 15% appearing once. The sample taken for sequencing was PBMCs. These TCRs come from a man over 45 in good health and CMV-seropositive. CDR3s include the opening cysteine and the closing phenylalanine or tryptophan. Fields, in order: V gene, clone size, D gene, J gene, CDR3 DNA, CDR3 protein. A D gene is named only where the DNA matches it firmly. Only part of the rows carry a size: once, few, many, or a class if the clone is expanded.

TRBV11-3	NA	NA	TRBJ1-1	TGTGCCAGCAGCCAATTTCGACAGGAGGAAGCTTTCTTT	CASSQFRQEEAFF
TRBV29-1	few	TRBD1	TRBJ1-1	TGCAGTGTTGGACAGGGAAGGACTGAAGCTTTCTTT	CSVGQGRTEAFF
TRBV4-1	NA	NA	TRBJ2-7	TGCGCCAGCAGCCAAGATCTCAGCTACGAGCAGTACTTC	CASSQDLSYEQYF
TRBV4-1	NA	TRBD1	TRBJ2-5	TGCGCCAGCAGCCAACAGGGACAGCAAGAGACCCAGTACTTC	CASSQQGQQETQYF
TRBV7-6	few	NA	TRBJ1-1	TGTGCCAGCAGCATCCGACAGGTATTGAACACTGAAGCTTTCTTT	CASSIRQVLNTEAFF
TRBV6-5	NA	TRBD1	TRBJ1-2	TGTGCCACCCTCCAGGGGGTACATGGCTACACCTTC	CATLQGVHGYTF
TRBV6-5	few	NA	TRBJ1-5	TGTGCCAGCAGTTGGTACAGAAATCAGCCCCAGCATTTT	CASSWYRNQPQHF
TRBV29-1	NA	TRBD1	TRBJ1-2	TGCAGCGTCACACCGGGACAGGGGGCGAGGGGCTACACCTTC	CSVTPGQGARGYTF
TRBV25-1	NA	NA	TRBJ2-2	TGTGCCAGCAGTGAATGGAGGGTGTCAGGGACGTCCGGGGAGCTGTTTTTT	CASSEWRVSGTSGELFF
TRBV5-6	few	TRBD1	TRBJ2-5	TGTGCCAGCAGCCGATCTCGGGGACAGACGTACCAAGAGACCCAGTACTTC	CASSRSRGQTYQETQYF
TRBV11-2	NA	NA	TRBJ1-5	TGTGCCAGCAGCGCCCGCGGGGGCCCAGATCAGCCCCAGCATTTT	CASSARGGPDQPQHF
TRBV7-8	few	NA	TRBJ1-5	TGTGCCAGCACACAGCGTAGGGGCGCAGAGCTCAATCAGCCCCAGCATTTT	CASTQRRGAELNQPQHF
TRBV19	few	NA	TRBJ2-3	TGTGCCAGTAGTATTCGGAGGGGCTCTAGCACAGATACGCAGTATTTT	CASSIRRGSSTDTQYF
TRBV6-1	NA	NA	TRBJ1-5	TGTGCCAGCAGTGAGGGGAGGGGGGAAAATCAGCCCCAGCATTTT	CASSEGRGENQPQHF
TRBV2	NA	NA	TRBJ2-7	TGTGCCAGCAGGCCCCCCGGAGAGGATTTTCCCTACGAGCAGTACTTC	CASRPPGEDFPYEQYF
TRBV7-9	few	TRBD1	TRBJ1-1	TGTGCCAGCAGCTTCGGTGGGCAGGGGGCGATGAACACTGAAGCTTTCTTT	CASSFGGQGAMNTEAFF
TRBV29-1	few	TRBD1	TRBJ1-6	TGCAGCGTTGCCCAGGGGGCGAATTCACCCCTCCACTTT	CSVAQGANSPLHF
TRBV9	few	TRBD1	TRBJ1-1	TGTGCCAGCAGCGTAGCAGGGGGGAACACTGAAGCTTTCTTT	CASSVAGGNTEAFF
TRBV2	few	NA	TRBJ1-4	TGTGCCAGCAGTGAGATGAGGTTAACTACTGAAAAACTGTTTTTT	CASSEMRLTTEKLFF
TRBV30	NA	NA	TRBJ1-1	TGTGCCTGGAATCAGGGTCGAAGGTCTGAAGCTTTCTTT	CAWNQGRRSEAFF
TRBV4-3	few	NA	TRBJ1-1	TGCGCCAGCAGCCAAGACGGTAGAGGCCAGCCAGAAGCTTTCTTT	CASSQDGRGQPEAFF
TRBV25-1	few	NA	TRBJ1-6	TGTGCCAGCAGTGGAGAAGCAGGCCATAATTCACCCCTCCACTTT	CASSGEAGHNSPLHF
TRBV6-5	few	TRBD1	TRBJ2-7	TGTGCCAGCAGGCAGGGGGCTGTTGTGGAGTACTTC	CASRQGAVVEYF
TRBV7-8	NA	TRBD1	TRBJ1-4	TGTGCCAGCAGCTTAGGGACAGGGGTTAATGAAAAACTGTTTTTT	CASSLGTGVNEKLFF
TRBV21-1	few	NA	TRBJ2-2	TGTGCCAGCAGCAACCTCCAGGGGGGCTCGGCCACCGGGGAGCTGTTTTTT	CASSNLQGGSATGELFF
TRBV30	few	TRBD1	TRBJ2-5	TGTGCCTGGAGTAAACTTAAAACAGGGGTAGAGCAGTACTTC	CAWSKLKTGVEQYF
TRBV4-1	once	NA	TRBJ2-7	TGCGCCAGCAGCCAAGATTTGGGGGCTAACCACGAGCAGTACTTC	CASSQDLGANHEQYF
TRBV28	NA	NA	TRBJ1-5	TGTGCCAGCAGTCCGAACAGGTTTGGGAATCAGCCCCAGCATTTT	CASSPNRFGNQPQHF
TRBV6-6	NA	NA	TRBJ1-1	TGTGCCAGCAGTTACGGGGCTCAAAATCTCCGCACTGAAGCTTTCTTT	CASSYGAQNLRTEAFF
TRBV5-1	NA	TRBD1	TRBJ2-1	TGCGCCAGCAGCAGAGATGGGACAGCCCTCGGGAATGAGCAGTTCTTC	CASSRDGTALGNEQFF
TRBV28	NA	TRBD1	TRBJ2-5	TGTGCCAGCAGTTACCTCCGGGACAGGGGGGGCGAGACCCAGTACTTC	CASSYLRDRGGETQYF
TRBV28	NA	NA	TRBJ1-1	TGTGCCAGCGGACGGGGGGGCACTGAAGCTTTCTTT	CASGRGGTEAFF
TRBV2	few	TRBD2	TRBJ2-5	TGTGCCACCTCTAGGGAGGGAGGAGAGACCCAGTACTTC	CATSREGGETQYF
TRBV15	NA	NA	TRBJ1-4	TGTGCCACCAGCAGAGAGGGGGCGTTTAATGAAAAACTGTTTTTT	CATSREGAFNEKLFF
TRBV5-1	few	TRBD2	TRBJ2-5	TGCGCCAGCAGCTTCACTAGCGGGGGGGAGACCCAGTACTTC	CASSFTSGGETQYF
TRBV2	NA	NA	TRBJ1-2	TGTGCCAGCAGTGAATGGACATCTATCTATGGCTACACCTTC	CASSEWTSIYGYTF
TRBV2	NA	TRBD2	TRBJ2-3	TGTGCCAGCAGTGGCGGGGGTGGCACAGATACGCAGTATTTT	CASSGGGGTDTQYF
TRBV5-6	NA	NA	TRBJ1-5	TGTGCCAGCAGCCCTGGGGGGACGTGGGATCAGCCCCAGCATTTT	CASSPGGTWDQPQHF
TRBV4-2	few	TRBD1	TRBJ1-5	TGTGCCAGCAGCCAAAGACAGGGTGGCAATCAGCCCCAGCATTTT	CASSQRQGGNQPQHF
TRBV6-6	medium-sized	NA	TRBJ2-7	TGTGCCAGCAGTTACTTTGGGAGTCCCTACGAGCAGTACTTC	CASSYFGSPYEQYF
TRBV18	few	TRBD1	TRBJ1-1	TGTGCCAGCTCACTTACAGGGGGAGTAGCCACTGAAGCTTTCTTT	CASSLTGGVATEAFF
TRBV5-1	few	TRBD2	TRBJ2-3	TGCGCCAGCAGCACCGGACTAGCGGGTGTTAGCACAGATACGCAGTATTTT	CASSTGLAGVSTDTQYF
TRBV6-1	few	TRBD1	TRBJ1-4	TGTGCCTCAGCCGGGACAGCTAATGAAAAACTGTTTTTT	CASAGTANEKLFF
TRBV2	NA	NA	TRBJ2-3	TGTGCCAGCAGTAACCGGGATACGCAGTATTTT	CASSNRDTQYF
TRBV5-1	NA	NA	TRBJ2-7	TGCGCCAGCAGCCGACAGGCTGATTACGAGCAGTACTTC	CASSRQADYEQYF
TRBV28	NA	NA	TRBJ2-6	TGTGCCAGCAGTCCCGAGAGGTCCGGGGCCAACGTCCTGACTTTC	CASSPERSGANVLTF
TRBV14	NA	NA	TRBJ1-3	TGTGCCAGCAGCAATGCAGTGTTCTCTGGAAACACCATATATTTT	CASSNAVFSGNTIYF
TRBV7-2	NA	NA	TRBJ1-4	TGTGCCAGCAGCCCCCGCGCTCCCCGGAGTGAAAAACTGTTTTTT	CASSPRAPRSEKLFF
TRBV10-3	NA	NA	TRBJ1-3	TGTGCCATCAGTCAAAAGGGGAACGGAAACACCATATATTTT	CAISQKGNGNTIYF
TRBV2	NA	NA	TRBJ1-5	TGTGCCAGCAGTATCCCCCTTGAGGGAACGGGCCAGCCCCAGCATTTT	CASSIPLEGTGQPQHF
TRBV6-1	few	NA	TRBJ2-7	TGTGCCAGCAGCGCCCCGCCGGGAGCTTACGAGCAGTACTTC	CASSAPPGAYEQYF
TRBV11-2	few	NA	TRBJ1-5	TGTGCCAGCAGCGGGGTCCCTGGGGGCCGCAATCAGCCCCAGCATTTT	CASSGVPGGRNQPQHF
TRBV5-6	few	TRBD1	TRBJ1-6	TGTGCCAGCAGCCCAGGGACAGATATCTCCTATAATTCACCCCTCCACTTT	CASSPGTDISYNSPLHF
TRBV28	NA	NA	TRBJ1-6	TGTGCCAGCAGTTTATTTTCGGGGGGTAATTCACCCCTCCACTTT	CASSLFSGGNSPLHF
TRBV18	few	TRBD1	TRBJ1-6	TGTGCCAGCTCACCACCCCACTCGACAGGGGCCAATTCACCCCTCCACTTT	CASSPPHSTGANSPLHF
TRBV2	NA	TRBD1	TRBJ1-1	TGTGCCAGTCCGGACAGGACGAGCCTGGCAGCTTTCTTT	CASPDRTSLAAFF
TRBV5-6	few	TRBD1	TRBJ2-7	TGTGCCAGCAGCCGGGACAGGGGACAGAGCGAGCAGTACTTC	CASSRDRGQSEQYF
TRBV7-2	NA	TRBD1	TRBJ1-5	TGTGCCAGCAGCCCAACAGGGGGGAATCAGCCCCAGCATTTT	CASSPTGGNQPQHF
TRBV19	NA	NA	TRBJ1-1	TGTGCCACTACACCCAGGACAGTGAACACTGAAGCTTTCTTT	CATTPRTVNTEAFF